The sequence of this TCR beta chain was determined in a study of blood T cells in healthy people across ages. J was trimmed by 6 bases and V by 0 bases; bases with no gene match: 7. Looked up from germline, CDR1 is DFQATT and CDR2 is SNEGSKA (reference sequence). This CDR3 comprises 16 residues. This clonotype was recorded a few times. Each sample provided at least 5.5 micrograms of extracted total RNA. A second about 7 to 12 cycle PCR used barcoded and J-beta primers. Every cDNA molecule carried a tag from a template-switch adaptor bearing 12 random nucleotides. Paired-end reads containing CDR3 totaled no fewer than 3 million for each sample. One entry per CDR3 protein, called by TCRdb with MiXCR from the 5' RACE reads. The data show 980,000 or so distinct CDR3 sequences, 45% to 50% seen once.

What was sequenced was blood. The sequence derives from a man younger than 40 in good health. The V gene is TRBV20-1, the J gene TRBJ2-7; 14 bases align to TRBD2. The CDR3 DNA is TGCAGTGCTAGAGAGGGGACTAGCGGGGGCCTTCGCGAGCAGTACTTC. It yields the protein CSAREGTSGGLREQYF.